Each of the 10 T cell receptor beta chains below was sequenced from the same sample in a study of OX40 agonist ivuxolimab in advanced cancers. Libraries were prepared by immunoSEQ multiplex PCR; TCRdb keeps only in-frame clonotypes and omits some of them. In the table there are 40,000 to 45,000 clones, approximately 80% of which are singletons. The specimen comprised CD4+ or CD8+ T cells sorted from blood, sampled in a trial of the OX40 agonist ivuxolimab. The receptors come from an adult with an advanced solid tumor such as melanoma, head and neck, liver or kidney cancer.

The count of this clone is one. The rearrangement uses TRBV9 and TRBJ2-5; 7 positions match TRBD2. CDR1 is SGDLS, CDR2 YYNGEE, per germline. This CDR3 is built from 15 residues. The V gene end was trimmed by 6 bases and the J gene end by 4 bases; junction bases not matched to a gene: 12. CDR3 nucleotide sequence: TGTGCCAGCACCTACGGCGGGAGCGTTGGAGAGACCCAGTACTTC. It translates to CASTYGGSVGETQYF.

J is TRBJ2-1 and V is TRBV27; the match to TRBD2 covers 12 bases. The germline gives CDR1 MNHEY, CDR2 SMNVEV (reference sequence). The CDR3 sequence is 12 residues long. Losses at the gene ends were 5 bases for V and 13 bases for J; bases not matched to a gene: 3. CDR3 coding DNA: TGTGCCAGCAGTCCGGGACTAGCGGGTCAGTTCTTC. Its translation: CASSPGLAGQFF.

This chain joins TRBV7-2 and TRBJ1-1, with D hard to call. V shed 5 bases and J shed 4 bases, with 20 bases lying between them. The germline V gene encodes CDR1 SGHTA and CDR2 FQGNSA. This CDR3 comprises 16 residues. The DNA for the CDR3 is TGTGCCAGCAGCCTCCCGGATGGAGGGATCGGCACTGAAGCTTTCTTT. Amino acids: CASSLPDGGIGTEAFF. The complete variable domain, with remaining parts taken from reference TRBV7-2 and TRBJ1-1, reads GAGVSQSPSNKVTEKGKDVELRCDPISGHTALYWYRQSLGQGLEFLIYFQGNSAPDKSGLPSDRFSAERTGGSVSTLTIQRTQQEDSAVYLCASSLPDGGIGTEAFFGQGTRLTVV.

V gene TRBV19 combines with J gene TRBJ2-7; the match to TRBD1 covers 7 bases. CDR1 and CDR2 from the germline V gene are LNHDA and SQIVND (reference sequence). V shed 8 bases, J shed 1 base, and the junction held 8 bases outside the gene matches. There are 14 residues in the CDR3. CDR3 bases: TGTGCCAGTTCCCCCCCGGGACAGTCCTACGAGCAGTACTTC. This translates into CASSPPGQSYEQYF.

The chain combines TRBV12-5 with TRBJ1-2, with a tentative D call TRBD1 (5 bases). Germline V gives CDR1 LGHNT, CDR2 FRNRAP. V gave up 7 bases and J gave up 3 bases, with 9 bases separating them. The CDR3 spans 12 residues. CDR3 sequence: CASVGADYGYTF. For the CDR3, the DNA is TGTGCTAGTGTAGGGGCAGACTATGGCTACACCTTC.

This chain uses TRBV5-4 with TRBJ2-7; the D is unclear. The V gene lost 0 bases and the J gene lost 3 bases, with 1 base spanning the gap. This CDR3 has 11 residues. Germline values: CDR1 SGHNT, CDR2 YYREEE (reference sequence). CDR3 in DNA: TGTGCCAGCAGCTTGGGCTACGAGCAGTACTTC. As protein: CASSLGYEQYF.

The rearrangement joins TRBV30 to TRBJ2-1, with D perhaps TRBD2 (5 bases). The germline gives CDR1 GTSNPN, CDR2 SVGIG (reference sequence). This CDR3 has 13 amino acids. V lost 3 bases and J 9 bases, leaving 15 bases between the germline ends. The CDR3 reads CAWRPWESLEQFF. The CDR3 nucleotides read TGTGCCTGGAGACCGTGGGAGTCGCTTGAGCAGTTCTTC.

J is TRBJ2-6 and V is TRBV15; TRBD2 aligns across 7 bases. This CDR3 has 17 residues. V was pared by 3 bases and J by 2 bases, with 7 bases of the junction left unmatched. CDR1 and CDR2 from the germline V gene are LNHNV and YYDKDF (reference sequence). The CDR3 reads CATSRFGGRPGANVLTF. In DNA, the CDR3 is TGTGCCACCAGCAGGTTCGGGGGGAGGCCTGGGGCCAACGTCCTGACTTTC.

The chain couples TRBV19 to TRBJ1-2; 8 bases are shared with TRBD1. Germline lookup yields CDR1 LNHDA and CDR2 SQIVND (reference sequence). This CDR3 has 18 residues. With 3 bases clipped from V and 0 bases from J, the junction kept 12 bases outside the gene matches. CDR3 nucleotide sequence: TGTGCCAGTAGTATTTCCGCCCACCCGGGACAGGCTAACTATGGCTACACCTTC. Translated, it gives CASSISAHPGQANYGYTF.

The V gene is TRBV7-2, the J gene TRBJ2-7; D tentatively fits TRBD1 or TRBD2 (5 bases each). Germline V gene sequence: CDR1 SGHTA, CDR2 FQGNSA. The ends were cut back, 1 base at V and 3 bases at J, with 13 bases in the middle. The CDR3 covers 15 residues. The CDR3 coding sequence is TGTGCCAGCAGCTTAGGCCGGGGACGGTACTACGAGCAGTACTTC. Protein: CASSLGRGRYYEQYF. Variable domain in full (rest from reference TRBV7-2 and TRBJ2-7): GAGVSQSPSNKVTEKGKDVELRCDPISGHTALYWYRQSLGQGLEFLIYFQGNSAPDKSGLPSDRFSAERTGGSVSTLTIQRTQQEDSAVYLCASSLGRGRYYEQYFGPGTRLTVT.